Sequencing of this T cell receptor (beta chain) was carried out in a study of T cell responses to AZD1222 COVID-19 vaccine. General observations from the study: Targets within unmutated variant regions were reportedly found for nearly half of spike-specific TCRs. Spike-specific TCR breadth and depth rose after two AZD1222 doses. Donors skewed white British and female; clonal diversity was possibly underestimated.

Second doses that came at about 4 or about 12 weeks were put together. Only in-frame clones appear in the TCRdb table, and some are missing; sequencing was by immunoSEQ multiplex PCR. The sample lists 150,000 or so clones, roughly 90% seen once, with around 1% in the top ten. V dropped 5 bases and J dropped 5 bases, with 13 bases sitting between them. The CDR3 loop spans 13 amino acids. Germline CDR1 is LNHNV and CDR2 is YYDKDF (reference sequence). Worth noting for this clone: What it binds is not known.

This sequence originates from an adult who received the AZD1222 COVID-19 vaccine. The chain couples TRBV15 to TRBJ2-7; no clear D gene. The material sequenced was peripheral blood, taken 28 days after the second AZD1222 dose. The CDR3 DNA sequence: TGTGCCACCAGCCCCTTCTACGTCGACGAGCAGTACTTC. It translates to CATSPFYVDEQYF.